This TCR beta chain was profiled in a study of T-cell reconstitution after alpha-beta-depleted transplantation in children. The authors prepared the TCRbeta library with unique molecular identifiers. TCRdb reprocessed the PCR reads with MiXCR, giving one entry per CDR3 protein. The sample shows 780,000 or so distinct CDR3 sequences, 16% of them seen only once. Germline V lookup: CDR1 SGHAT, CDR2 FQNNGV. The CDR3 spans 16 residues. Germline trimming cut 6 bases from V and 3 bases from J; bases unmatched to any gene: 10. This clonotype appeared once. V and J are TRBV11-2 and TRBJ1-4; 7 bases match TRBD1. This TCR derives from a male patient between 5 and 17 years old who had a stem cell transplant for acute lymphoblastic leukemia, so the T cells may come from the graft donor. Material: PBMCs, mostly from graft donor cells, obtained 360 days after TCRalphabeta/CD19-depleted stem cell transplant. CDR3 sequence (DNA): TGTGCCAGCAGTCCCGGGAGGGGGCGCGCTAATGAAAAACTGTTTTTT. This codes for CASSPGRGRANEKLFF.